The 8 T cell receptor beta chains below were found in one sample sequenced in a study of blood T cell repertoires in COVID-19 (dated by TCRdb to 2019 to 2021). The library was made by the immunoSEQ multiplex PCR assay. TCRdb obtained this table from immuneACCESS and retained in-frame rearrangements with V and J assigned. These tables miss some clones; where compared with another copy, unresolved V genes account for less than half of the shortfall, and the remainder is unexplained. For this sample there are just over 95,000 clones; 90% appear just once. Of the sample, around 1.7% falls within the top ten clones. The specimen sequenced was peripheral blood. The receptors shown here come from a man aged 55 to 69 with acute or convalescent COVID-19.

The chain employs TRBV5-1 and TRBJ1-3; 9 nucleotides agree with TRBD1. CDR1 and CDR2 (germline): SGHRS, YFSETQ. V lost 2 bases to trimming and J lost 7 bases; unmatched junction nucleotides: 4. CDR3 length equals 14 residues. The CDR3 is CASSLQGARNTIYF. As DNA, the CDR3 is TGCGCCAGCAGCTTACAGGGGGCACGGAACACCATATATTTT. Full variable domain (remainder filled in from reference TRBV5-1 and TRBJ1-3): KAGVTQTPRYLIKTRGQQVTLSCSPISGHRSVSWYQQTPGQGLQFLFEYFSETQRNKGNFPGRFSGRQFSNSRSEMNVSTLELGDSALYLCASSLQGARNTIYFGEGSWLTVV.

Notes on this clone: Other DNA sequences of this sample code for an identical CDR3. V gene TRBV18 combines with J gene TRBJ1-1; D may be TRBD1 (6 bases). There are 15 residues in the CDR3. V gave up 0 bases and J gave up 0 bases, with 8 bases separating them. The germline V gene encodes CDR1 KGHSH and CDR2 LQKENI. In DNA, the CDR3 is TGTGCCAGCTCACCACCGGGACAAATGAACACTGAAGCTTTCTTT. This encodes CASSPPGQMNTEAFF. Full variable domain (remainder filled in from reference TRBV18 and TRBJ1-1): NAGVMQNPRHLVRRRGQEARLRCSPMKGHSHVYWYRQLPEEGLKFMVYLQKENIIDESGMPKERFSAEFPKEGPSILRIQQVVRGDSAAYFCASSPPGQMNTEAFFGQGTRLTVV.

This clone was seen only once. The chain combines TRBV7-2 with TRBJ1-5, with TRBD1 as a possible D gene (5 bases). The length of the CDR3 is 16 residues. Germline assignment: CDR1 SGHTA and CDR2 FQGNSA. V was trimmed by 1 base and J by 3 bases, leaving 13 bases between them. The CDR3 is CASSLGGGRLNQPQHF. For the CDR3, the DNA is TGTGCCAGCAGCTTAGGTGGGGGGAGACTCAATCAGCCCCAGCATTTT.

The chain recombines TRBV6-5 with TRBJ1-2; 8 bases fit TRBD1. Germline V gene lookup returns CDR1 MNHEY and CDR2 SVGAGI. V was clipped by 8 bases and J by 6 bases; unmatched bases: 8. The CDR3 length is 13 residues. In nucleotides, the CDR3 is TGTGCCAGCTCTGCTCCAGGGGGCGATGGCTACACCTTC. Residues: CASSAPGGDGYTF.

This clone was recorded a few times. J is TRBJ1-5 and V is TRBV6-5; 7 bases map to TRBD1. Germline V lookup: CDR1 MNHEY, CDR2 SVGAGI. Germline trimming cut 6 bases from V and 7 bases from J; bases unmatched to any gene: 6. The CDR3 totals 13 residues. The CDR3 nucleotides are TGTGCCAGCAGGAGGGGGCTGGAACAGCCCCAGCATTTT. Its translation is CASRRGLEQPQHF.

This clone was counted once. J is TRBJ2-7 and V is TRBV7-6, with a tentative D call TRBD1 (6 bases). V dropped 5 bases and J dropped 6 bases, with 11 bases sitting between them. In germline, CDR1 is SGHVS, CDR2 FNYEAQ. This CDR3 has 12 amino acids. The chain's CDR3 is CASSPDRREQYF. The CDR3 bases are TGTGCCAGCAGCCCCGACAGGCGCGAGCAGTACTTC.

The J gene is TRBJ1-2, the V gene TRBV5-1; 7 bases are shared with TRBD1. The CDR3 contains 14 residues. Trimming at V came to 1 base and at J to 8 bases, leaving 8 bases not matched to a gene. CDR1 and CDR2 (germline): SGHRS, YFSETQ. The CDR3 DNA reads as TGCGCCAGCAGCTTGCCCGACAGGGCTGTCGGCTACACCTTC. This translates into CASSLPDRAVGYTF.

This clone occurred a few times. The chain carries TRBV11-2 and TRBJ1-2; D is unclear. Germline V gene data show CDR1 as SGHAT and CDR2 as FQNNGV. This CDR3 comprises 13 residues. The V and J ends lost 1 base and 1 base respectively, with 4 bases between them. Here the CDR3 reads CASSLVNNYGYTF. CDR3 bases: TGTGCCAGCAGCTTAGTCAATAACTATGGCTACACCTTC.